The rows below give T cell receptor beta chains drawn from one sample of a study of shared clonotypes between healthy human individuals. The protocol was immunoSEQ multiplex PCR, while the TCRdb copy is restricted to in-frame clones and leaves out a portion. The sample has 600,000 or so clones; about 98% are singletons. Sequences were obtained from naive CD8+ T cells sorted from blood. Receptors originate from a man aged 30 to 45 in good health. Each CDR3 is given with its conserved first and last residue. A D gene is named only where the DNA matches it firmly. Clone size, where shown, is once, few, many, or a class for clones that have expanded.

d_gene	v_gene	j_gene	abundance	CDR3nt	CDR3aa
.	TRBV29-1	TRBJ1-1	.	TGCAGCGTTGGGATGCTTGGAGCTGAAGCTTTCTTT	CSVGMLGAEAFF
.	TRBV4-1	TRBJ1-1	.	TGCGCCAGCAGCCAGAATCGATGGGGGAACACTGAAGCTTTCTTT	CASSQNRWGNTEAFF
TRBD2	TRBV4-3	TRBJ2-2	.	TGCGCCAGCAGCCAAGATAAACTAGCGGGGGAGCTGTTTTTT	CASSQDKLAGELFF
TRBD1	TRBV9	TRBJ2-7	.	TGTGCCAGCAGCGACCCAGGGGGAGTGCCGCTAAGGTCCCCCTACGAGCAGTACTTC	CASSDPGGVPLRSPYEQYF
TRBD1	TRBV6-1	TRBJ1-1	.	TGTGCCAGCACCCGACAGGGGCCGCTGAACACTGAAGCTTTCTTT	CASTRQGPLNTEAFF
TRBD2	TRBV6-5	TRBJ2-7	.	TGTGCCAGCAGCCAAACTAGCGGGAGGTCCGACGAGCAGTACTTC	CASSQTSGRSDEQYF
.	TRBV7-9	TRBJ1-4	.	TGTGCCAGCAGCCCCGGGACCGGGCTCACTAATGAAAAACTGTTTTTT	CASSPGTGLTNEKLFF
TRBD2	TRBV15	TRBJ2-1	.	TGTGCCACCAGCTCCCGACTAGCGGGAGGCAATGAGCAGTTCTTC	CATSSRLAGGNEQFF
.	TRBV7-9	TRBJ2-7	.	TGTGCCAGCAGCTCGTACGAAGGCTACGAGCAGTACTTC	CASSSYEGYEQYF
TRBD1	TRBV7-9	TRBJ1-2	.	TGTGCCAGCAGCGGCCTGGGACAGGGGAAAAACTATGGCTACACCTTC	CASSGLGQGKNYGYTF
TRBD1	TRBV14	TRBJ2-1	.	TGTGCCAGCAGCCAAGAATATCCGGGACAGGTACAAATTGGTCCCTACAATGAGCAGTTCTTC	CASSQEYPGQVQIGPYNEQFF
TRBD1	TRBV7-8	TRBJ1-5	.	TGTGCCAGCCAACGGACAGGGAGCAATCAGCCCCAGCATTTT	CASQRTGSNQPQHF
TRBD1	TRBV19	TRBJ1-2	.	TGTGCCAGTAGTGGCCTGTTGAGACAGGGAGGATATGGCTACACCTTC	CASSGLLRQGGYGYTF
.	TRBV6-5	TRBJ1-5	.	TGTGCCAGCAGTTCCCCGACAAGAGCCCAGCCCCAGCATTTT	CASSSPTRAQPQHF
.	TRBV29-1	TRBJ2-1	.	TGCAGCGTTAACCGGGAATCCTACAATGAGCAGTTCTTC	CSVNRESYNEQFF
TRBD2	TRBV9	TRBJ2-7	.	TGTGCCAGCAGCGCCGGGACTAGGGGCTACGAGCAGTACTTC	CASSAGTRGYEQYF
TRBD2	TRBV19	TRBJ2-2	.	TGTGCCAGTAGTTCCTCAGGACTAGCAGTCAACACCGGGGAGCTGTTTTTT	CASSSSGLAVNTGELFF
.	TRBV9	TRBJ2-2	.	TGTGCCAGCAGCGTAGTGTCAGTGACCGGGGAGCTGTTTTTT	CASSVVSVTGELFF
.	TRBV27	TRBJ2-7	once	TGTGCCAGCAGCCTTGGAGTTCCCTACGAGCAGTACTTC	CASSLGVPYEQYF
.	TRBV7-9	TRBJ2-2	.	TGTGCCAGCAGCCGAACCGGGCCGTCGAACACCGGGGAGCTGTTTTTT	CASSRTGPSNTGELFF
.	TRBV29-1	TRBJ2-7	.	TGCAGCGTTGGGGGAGAGGACACCTACGAGCAGTACTTC	CSVGGEDTYEQYF
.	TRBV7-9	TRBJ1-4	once	TGTGCCAGCAAGAGGGGGTATGAAAAACTGTTTTTT	CASKRGYEKLFF
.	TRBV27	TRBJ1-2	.	TGTGCCAGCAGTCCCCTCGGGGGCGCTGGCTACACCTTC	CASSPLGGAGYTF
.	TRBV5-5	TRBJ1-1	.	TGTGCCAGCAGCTCCGATTACACTGAAGCTTTCTTT	CASSSDYTEAFF
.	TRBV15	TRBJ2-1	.	TGTGCCACCAGCGCCCAGGAGAGCTCCTACAATGAGCAGTTCTTC	CATSAQESSYNEQFF
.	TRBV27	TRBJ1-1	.	TGTGCCAGCAGCCACGACAGGCGCACTGAAGCTTTCTTT	CASSHDRRTEAFF
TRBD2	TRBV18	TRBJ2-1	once	TGTGCCACCTCTAAGCGGGAGGTAAATGAGCAGTTCTTC	CATSKREVNEQFF
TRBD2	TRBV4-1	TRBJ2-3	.	TGCGCCAGCAGCCCCGGACTAGCGGGAGTATCAGATACGCAGTATTTT	CASSPGLAGVSDTQYF
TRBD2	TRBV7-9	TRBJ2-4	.	TGTGCCAGCAGCTTCTTAGCGGGAGCCAAAAACATTCAGTACTTC	CASSFLAGAKNIQYF
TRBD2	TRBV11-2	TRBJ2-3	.	TGTGCCAGCAGCTCGACGACTAGCGGGAGGGCCATAGGGGCAGATACGCAGTATTTT	CASSSTTSGRAIGADTQYF
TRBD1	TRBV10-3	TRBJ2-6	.	TGTGCCATCAGTGAGTCTAAGGGGACAGGGAGGTTCTCTGGGGCCAACGTCCTGACTTTC	CAISESKGTGRFSGANVLTF
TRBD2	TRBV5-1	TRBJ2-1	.	TGCGCCAGCAGCCGGGGACTAGCGGGGCGGAGCAATGAGCAGTTCTTC	CASSRGLAGRSNEQFF
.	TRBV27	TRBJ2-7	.	TGTGCCAGCTCGATGTACCAGAACTCCTACGAGCAGTACTTC	CASSMYQNSYEQYF
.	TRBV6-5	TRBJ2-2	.	TGTGCCAGCAGTTACTGGACAGCGAACACCGGGGAGCTGTTTTTT	CASSYWTANTGELFF
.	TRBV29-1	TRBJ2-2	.	TGCAGCGTTTCAGGGCTTCCGAACACCGGGGAGCTGTTTTTT	CSVSGLPNTGELFF
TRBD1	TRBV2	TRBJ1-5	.	TGTGCCAGCCGGACAGGGCGTGGTGGCAATCAGCCCCAGCATTTT	CASRTGRGGNQPQHF
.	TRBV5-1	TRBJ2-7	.	TGCGCCAGCAGCTCACCGGCGGCCTACGAGCAGTACTTC	CASSSPAAYEQYF
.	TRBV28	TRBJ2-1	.	TGTGCCAGCAGCCCCCATGTCTCCTACAATGAGCAGTTCTTC	CASSPHVSYNEQFF
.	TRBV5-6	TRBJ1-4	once	TGTGCCAGCAGCTTGGCCGTTACGGAAAAACTGTTTTTT	CASSLAVTEKLFF
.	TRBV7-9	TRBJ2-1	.	TGTGCCAGCAGCTTTGGCGGAAGCTCCTACAATGAGCAGTTCTTC	CASSFGGSSYNEQFF